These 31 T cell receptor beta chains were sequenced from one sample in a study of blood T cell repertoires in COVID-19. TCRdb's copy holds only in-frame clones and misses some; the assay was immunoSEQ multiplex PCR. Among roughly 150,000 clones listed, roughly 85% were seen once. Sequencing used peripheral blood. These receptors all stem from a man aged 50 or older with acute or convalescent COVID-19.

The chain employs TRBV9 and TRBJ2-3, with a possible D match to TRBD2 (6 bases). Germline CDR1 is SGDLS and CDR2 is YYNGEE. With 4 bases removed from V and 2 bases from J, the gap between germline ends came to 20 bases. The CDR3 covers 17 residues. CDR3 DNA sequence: TGTGCCAGCAGCCCCAGTTCTGGAGTAGCGGACACAGATACGCAGTATTTT. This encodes CASSPSSGVADTDTQYF. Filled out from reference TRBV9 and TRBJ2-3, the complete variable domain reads DSGVTQTPKHLITATGQRVTLRCSPRSGDLSVYWYQQSLDQGLQFLIQYYNGEERAKGNILERFSAQQFPDLHSELNLSSLELGDSALYFCASSPSSGVADTDTQYFGPGTRLTVL.

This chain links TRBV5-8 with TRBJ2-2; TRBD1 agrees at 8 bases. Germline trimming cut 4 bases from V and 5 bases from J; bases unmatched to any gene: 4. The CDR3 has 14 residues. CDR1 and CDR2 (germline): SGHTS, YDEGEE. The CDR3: CASSAGGATGELFF. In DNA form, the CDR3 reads TGTGCCAGCAGCGCAGGGGGCGCGACCGGGGAGCTGTTTTTT. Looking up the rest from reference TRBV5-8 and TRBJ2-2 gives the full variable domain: EAGVTQSPTHLIKTRGQQATLRCSPISGHTSVYWYQQALGLGLQFLLWYDEGEERNRGNFPPRFSGRQFPNYSSELNVNALELEDSALYLCASSAGGATGELFFGEGSRLTVL.

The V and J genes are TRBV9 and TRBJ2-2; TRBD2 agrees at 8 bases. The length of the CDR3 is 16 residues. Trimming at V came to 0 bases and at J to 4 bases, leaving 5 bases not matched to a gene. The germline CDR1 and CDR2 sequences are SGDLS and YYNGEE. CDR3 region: CASSVGGSGITGELFF. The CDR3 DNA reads TGTGCCAGCAGCGTAGGGGGTAGCGGGATCACCGGGGAGCTGTTTTTT.

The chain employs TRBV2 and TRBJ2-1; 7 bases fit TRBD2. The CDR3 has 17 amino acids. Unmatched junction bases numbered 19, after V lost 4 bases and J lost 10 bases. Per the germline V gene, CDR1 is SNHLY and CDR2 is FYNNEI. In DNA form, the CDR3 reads TGTGCCAGCAGTGTCACGGGAGCGGGAATGTCCCGGAGCGAGCAGTTCTTC. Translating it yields CASSVTGAGMSRSEQFF.

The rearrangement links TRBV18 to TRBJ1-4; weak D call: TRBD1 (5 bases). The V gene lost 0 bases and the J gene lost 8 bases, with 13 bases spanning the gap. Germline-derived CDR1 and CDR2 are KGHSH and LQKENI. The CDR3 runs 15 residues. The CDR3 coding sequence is TGTGCCAGCTCACCACCGGCAGGGTTTCAGGAAAAACTGTTTTTT. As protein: CASSPPAGFQEKLFF.

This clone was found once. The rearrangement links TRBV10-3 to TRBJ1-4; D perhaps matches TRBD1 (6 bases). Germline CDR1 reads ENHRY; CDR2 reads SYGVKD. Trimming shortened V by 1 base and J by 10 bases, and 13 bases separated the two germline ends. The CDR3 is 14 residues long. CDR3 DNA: TGTGCCATCAGTGAGTTGGGTGGGGGCGGAAAACTGTTTTTT. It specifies CAISELGGGGKLFF.

CDR3 in DNA: TGTGCCTGGACCGGGGACAGGGGTACAGATACGCAGTATTTT. The encoded protein is CAWTGDRGTDTQYF. The chain links TRBV30 to TRBJ2-3; 10 nucleotides align to TRBD1. The CDR3 is made up of 14 amino acids. V dropped 4 bases and J dropped 3; count of bases not matched to a gene: 4. Germline V gene data show CDR1 as GTSNPN and CDR2 as SVGIG (reference sequence).

CDR3 coding DNA: TGTGCCAGCAGTGAGGGCAGGGGAGACCTCTACGAGCAGTACTTC. Translated: CASSEGRGDLYEQYF. V usage is TRBV2 and J usage is TRBJ2-7; a possible D gene is TRBD1 (6 bases). Between the trimmed V and J ends, which lost 3 bases and 3 bases, there was a span of 15 bases. Germline-derived CDR1 and CDR2 are SNHLY and FYNNEI. The CDR3 covers 15 residues.

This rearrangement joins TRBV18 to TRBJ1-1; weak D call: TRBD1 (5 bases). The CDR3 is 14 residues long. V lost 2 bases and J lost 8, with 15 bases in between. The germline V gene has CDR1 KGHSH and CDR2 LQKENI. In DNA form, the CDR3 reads TGTGCCAGCTCACCAGGATCAGGGCGGGAAGAAGCTTTCTTT. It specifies CASSPGSGREEAFF.

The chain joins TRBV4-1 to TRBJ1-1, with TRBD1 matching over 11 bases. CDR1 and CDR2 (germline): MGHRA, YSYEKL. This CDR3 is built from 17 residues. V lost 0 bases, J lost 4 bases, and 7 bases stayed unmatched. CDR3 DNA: TGCGCCAGCAGCCAAGATGGGGGACAGGGGGATGTCACTGAAGCTTTCTTT. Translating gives CASSQDGGQGDVTEAFF.

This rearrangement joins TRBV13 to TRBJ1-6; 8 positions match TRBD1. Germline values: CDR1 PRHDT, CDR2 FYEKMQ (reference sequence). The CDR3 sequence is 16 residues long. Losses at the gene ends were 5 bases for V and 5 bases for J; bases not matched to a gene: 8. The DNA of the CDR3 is TGTGCCAGCAGCCCCGGACAGGGATTAGATAATTCACCCCTCCACTTT. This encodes CASSPGQGLDNSPLHF.

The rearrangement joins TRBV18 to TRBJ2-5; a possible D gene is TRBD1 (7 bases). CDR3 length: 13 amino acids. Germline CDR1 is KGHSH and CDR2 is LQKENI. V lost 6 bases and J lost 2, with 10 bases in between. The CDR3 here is CASSAGQQETQYF. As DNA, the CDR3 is TGTGCCAGCTCTGCGGGACAGCAAGAGACCCAGTACTTC.

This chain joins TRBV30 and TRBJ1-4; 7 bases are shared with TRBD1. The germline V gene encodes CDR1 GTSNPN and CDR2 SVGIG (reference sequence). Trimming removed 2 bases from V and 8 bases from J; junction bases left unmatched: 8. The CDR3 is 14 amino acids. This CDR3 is CAWSLTGSWEKLFF. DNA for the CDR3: TGTGCCTGGAGTTTGACAGGGAGTTGGGAAAAACTGTTTTTT.

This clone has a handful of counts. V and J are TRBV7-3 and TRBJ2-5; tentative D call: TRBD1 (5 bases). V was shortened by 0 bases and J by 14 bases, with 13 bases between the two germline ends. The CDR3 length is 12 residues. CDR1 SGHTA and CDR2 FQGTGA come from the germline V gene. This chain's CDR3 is CASSLTGAVLYF. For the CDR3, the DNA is TGTGCCAGCAGCTTAACTGGGGCGGTCCTCTACTTC.

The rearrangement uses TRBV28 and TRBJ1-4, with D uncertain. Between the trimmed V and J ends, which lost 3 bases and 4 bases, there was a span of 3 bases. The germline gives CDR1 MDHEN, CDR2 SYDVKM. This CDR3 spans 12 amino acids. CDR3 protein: CASSFSNEKLFF. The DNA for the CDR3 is TGTGCCAGCAGTTTTAGTAATGAAAAACTGTTTTTT.

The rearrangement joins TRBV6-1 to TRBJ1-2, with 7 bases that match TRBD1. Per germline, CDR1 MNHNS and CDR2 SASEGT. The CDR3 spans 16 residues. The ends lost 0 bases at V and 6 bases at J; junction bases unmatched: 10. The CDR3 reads CASSEAMTGNEDGYTF. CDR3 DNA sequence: TGTGCCAGCAGTGAAGCGATGACAGGGAATGAGGATGGCTACACCTTC.

The CDR3 protein is CASSITGSVYGYTF. CDR3 DNA: TGTGCCAGTAGTATAACAGGGTCAGTCTATGGCTACACCTTC. The V and J genes are TRBV19 and TRBJ1-2; D possibly corresponds to TRBD1 (6 bases). This CDR3 has 14 residues. The V gene's germline CDR1 is LNHDA and CDR2 SQIVND (reference sequence). Trimming left V 2 bases short and J 4 bases short, with 11 bases between.

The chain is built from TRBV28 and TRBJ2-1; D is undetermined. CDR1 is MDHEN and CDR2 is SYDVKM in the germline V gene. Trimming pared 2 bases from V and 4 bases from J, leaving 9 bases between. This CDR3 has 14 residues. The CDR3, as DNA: TGTGCCAGCAGTTTAATGGTCAGTTACAATGAGCAGTTCTTC. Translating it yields CASSLMVSYNEQFF.

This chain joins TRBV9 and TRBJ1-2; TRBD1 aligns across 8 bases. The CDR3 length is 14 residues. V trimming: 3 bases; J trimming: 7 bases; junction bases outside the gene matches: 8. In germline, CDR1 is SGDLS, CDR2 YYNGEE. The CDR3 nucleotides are TGTGCCAGCAGCGCAGCGGACAGGGCGGTTGGCTACACCTTC. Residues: CASSAADRAVGYTF. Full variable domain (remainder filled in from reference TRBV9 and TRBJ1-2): DSGVTQTPKHLITATGQRVTLRCSPRSGDLSVYWYQQSLDQGLQFLIQYYNGEERAKGNILERFSAQQFPDLHSELNLSSLELGDSALYFCASSAADRAVGYTFGSGTRLTVV.

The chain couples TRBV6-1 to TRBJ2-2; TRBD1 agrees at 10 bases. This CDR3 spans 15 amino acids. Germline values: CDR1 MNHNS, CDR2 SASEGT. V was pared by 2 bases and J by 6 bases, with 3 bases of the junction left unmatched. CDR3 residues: CASSESGQGAGELFF. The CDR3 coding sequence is TGTGCCAGCAGTGAATCCGGACAGGGGGCCGGGGAGCTGTTTTTT.

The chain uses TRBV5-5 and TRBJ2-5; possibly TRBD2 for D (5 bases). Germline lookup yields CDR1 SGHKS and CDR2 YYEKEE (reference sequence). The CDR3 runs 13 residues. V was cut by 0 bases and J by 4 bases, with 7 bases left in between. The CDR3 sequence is CASSLVAGETQYF. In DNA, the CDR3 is TGTGCCAGCAGCTTGGTGGCGGGAGAGACCCAGTACTTC. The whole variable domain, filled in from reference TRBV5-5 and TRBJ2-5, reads DAGVTQSPTHLIKTRGQQVTLRCSPISGHKSVSWYQQVLGQGPQFIFQYYEKEERGRGNFPDRFSARQFPNYSSELNVNALLLGDSALYLCASSLVAGETQYFGPGTRLLVL.

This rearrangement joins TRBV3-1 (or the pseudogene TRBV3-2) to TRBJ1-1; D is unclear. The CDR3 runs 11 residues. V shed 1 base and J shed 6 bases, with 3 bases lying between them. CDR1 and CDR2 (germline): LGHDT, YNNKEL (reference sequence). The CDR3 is CASSQASEAFF. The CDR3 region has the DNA TGTGCCAGCAGCCAAGCATCTGAAGCTTTCTTT.

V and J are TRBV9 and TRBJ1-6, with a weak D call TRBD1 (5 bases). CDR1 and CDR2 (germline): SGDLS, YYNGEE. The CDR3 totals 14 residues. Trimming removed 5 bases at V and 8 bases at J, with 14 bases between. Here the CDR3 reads CASRQGNGDSPLHF. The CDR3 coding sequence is TGTGCCAGCAGGCAGGGCAATGGGGATTCACCCCTCCACTTT.

The CDR3 sequence is CASSLGQKMNTEAFF. CDR3 DNA sequence: TGTGCCAGCAGCTTGGGACAGAAGATGAACACTGAAGCTTTCTTT. This chain links TRBV5-6 with TRBJ1-1; D is possibly TRBD1 (5 bases). This CDR3 is 15 amino acids long. The germline CDR1 and CDR2 sequences are SGHDT and YYEEEE. The ends were cut back, 0 bases at V and 0 bases at J, with 9 bases in the middle.

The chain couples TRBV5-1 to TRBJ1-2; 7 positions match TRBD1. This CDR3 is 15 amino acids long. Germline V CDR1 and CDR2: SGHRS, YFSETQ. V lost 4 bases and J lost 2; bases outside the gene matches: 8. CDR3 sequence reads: CASSRLGTANYGYTF. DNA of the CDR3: TGCGCCAGCAGCAGACTCGGGACAGCGAACTATGGCTACACCTTC.

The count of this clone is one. Written as DNA, the CDR3 is TGTGCCAGCAGTCAGGGGCTAGCGGGGCCCCACAATGAGCAGTTCTTC. Translation gives CASSQGLAGPHNEQFF. V is TRBV6-6 and J is TRBJ2-1; TRBD2 aligns across 9 bases. CDR3 length: 16 residues. The J segment lost 5 bases and the V segment lost 5 bases, leaving 10 bases of the junction unmatched. Germline assignment: CDR1 MNHNY and CDR2 SVGAGI (reference sequence).

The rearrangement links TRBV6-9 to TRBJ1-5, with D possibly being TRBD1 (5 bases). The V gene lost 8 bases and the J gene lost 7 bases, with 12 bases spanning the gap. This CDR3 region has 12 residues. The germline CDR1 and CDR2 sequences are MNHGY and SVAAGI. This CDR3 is CASETGRQPQHF. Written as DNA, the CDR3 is TGTGCCAGCGAAACAGGCCGGCAGCCCCAGCATTTT.

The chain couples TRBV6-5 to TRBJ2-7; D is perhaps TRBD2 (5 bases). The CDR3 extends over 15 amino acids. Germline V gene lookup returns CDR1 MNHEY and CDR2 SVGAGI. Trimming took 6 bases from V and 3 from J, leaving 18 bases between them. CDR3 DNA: TGTGCCAGCAGCCTTTATCTTATAGCGAGCTACGAGCAGTACTTC. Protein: CASSLYLIASYEQYF.

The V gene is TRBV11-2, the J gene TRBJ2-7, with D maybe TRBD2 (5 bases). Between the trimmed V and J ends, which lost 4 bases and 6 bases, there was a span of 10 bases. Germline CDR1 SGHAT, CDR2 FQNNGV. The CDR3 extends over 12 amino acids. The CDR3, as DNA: TGTGCCAGCAGCTCCGGGATTAGCGAGCAGTACTTC. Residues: CASSSGISEQYF.

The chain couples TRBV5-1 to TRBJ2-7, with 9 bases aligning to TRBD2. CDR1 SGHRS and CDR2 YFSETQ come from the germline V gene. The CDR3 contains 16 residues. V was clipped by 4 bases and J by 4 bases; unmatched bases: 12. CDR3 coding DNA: TGCGCCAGCAGCACCCAGACTAGCGGACTTCTTTACGAGCAGTACTTC. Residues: CASSTQTSGLLYEQYF. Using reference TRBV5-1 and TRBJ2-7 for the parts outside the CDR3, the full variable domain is KAGVTQTPRYLIKTRGQQVTLSCSPISGHRSVSWYQQTPGQGLQFLFEYFSETQRNKGNFPGRFSGRQFSNSRSEMNVSTLELGDSALYLCASSTQTSGLLYEQYFGPGTRLTVT.

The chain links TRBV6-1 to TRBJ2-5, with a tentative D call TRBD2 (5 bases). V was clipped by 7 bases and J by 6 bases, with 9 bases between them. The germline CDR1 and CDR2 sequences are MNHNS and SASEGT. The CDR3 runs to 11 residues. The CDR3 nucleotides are TGTGCCAGCAACTACGGGAAGACCCAGTACTTC. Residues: CASNYGKTQYF.